Below, 16 T cell receptor beta chains from the same sample are listed, as sequenced in a study of blood T cell repertoires in COVID-19. TCRdb's table, derived via immunoSEQ multiplex PCR, lists solely in-frame clones and lacks some. The sample has approximately 90,000 clones, over 65% seen once. Sequencing was carried out using peripheral blood. The source is a human donor in a cohort sampled during active COVID-19.

In DNA, the CDR3 is TGTGCCAGCAGTTACAGACTATACACTGAAGCTTTCTTT. It yields the protein CASSYRLYTEAFF. The V call is TRBV6-2 or TRBV6-3, the J call TRBJ1-1; D is uncertain. Per germline, CDR1 MNHEY and CDR2 SVGEGT. Trimming removed 2 bases at V and 3 bases at J, with 7 bases between. CDR3 length: 13 residues.

At least ten counts were recorded for this clone. V and J are TRBV12-2 and TRBJ1-5; whether TRBD1, the table's D call, matches the DNA was not checked. TRBV12-2 is reported as a pseudogene. The CDR3 covers 17 residues. The CDR3 here is CASRLARVDCGNQPQHF. The CDR3 DNA sequence: TGTGCAAGTCGCTTAGCCAGGGTTGATTGTGGCAATCAGCCCCAGCATTTT.

This clone has only a few counts. This chain links TRBV6-5 with TRBJ1-3, with 7 bases that match TRBD1. CDR1 MNHEY and CDR2 SVGAGI come from the germline V gene. V lost 6 bases to trimming and J lost 4 bases; unmatched junction nucleotides: 3. The CDR3 consists of 13 residues. The CDR3 DNA follows: TGTGCCAGCAGGGACAGGTACGGAAACACCATATATTTT. It translates to CASRDRYGNTIYF.

V and J are TRBV7-9 and TRBJ1-6, with a weak D call TRBD1 (6 bases). Trimming removed 5 bases at V and 8 bases at J, with 13 bases between. The CDR3 consists of 14 residues. Germline V gene data show CDR1 as SEHNR and CDR2 as FQNEAQ (reference sequence). The DNA of the CDR3 is TGTGCCAGCAGCATTGGACAGCCGCATTCACCCCTCCACTTT. This sequence encodes CASSIGQPHSPLHF.

The J gene is TRBJ2-1, the V gene TRBV9; 14 nucleotides line up with TRBD2. V trimming: 4 bases; J trimming: 7 bases; junction bases outside the gene matches: 7. Germline-derived CDR1 and CDR2 are SGDLS and YYNGEE. The CDR3 totals 16 residues. The CDR3 sequence: CASSPRLAGGPNEQFF. CDR3 coding DNA: TGTGCCAGCAGCCCCCGACTAGCGGGAGGGCCTAATGAGCAGTTCTTC. The full variable domain, its missing parts supplied by reference TRBV9 and TRBJ2-1, is DSGVTQTPKHLITATGQRVTLRCSPRSGDLSVYWYQQSLDQGLQFLIQYYNGEERAKGNILERFSAQQFPDLHSELNLSSLELGDSALYFCASSPRLAGGPNEQFFGPGTRLTVL.

The CDR3 DNA reads TGTGCCAGCAGTTACTACCGGGACAGGAACTCCCCGCTTAATAGCAATCAGCCCCAGCATTTT. The encoded protein is CASSYYRDRNSPLNSNQPQHF. The V gene is TRBV6-2 or TRBV6-3, the J gene TRBJ1-5; TRBD1 matches at 8 bases. From germline, CDR1 is MNHEY and CDR2 SVGEGT. The V gene end was trimmed by 1 base and the J gene end by 0 bases; junction bases not matched to a gene: 17. The CDR3 length is 21 residues.

V is TRBV5-6 and J is TRBJ2-1; possibly TRBD2 for D (6 bases). CDR3 length: 18 amino acids. Germline CDR1 is SGHDT and CDR2 is YYEEEE. The V end lost 1 base, the J end lost 8 bases, and 25 bases lay between the germline ends. In DNA, the CDR3 is TGTGCCAGCAGCTTGCGGTTTCACGGGAGACTTCTGAAGGATGAGCAGTTCTTC. This gives the protein CASSLRFHGRLLKDEQFF.

This clone occurred a few times. The J gene is TRBJ1-2, the V gene TRBV7-2, with TRBD1 identical over 8 bases. The CDR3 length is 13 residues. CDR1 is SGHTA, CDR2 FQGNSA, per germline. With V trimmed by 3 bases and J by 8 bases, 5 bases remained unmatched. Here the CDR3 DNA reads TGTGCCAGCAGCTTGGGACAGGACCTCGGCTACACCTTC. It specifies CASSLGQDLGYTF.

The table lists this clone with a few counts. The genes are TRBV14 and TRBJ2-1, with TRBD1 identical over 8 bases. Per germline, CDR1 SGHDN and CDR2 FVKESK. The CDR3 length is 14 residues. The V gene end was trimmed by 1 base and the J gene end by 7 bases; junction bases not matched to a gene: 3. CDR3 region: CASSQAYRGNEQFF. As DNA, the CDR3 is TGTGCCAGCAGCCAAGCCTACAGGGGGAATGAGCAGTTCTTC.

The chain has TRBV3-1 (or the pseudogene TRBV3-2) and TRBJ2-2; 10 positions agree with TRBD1. The germline CDR1 and CDR2 sequences are LGHDT and YNNKEL (reference sequence). With 3 bases clipped from V and 6 bases from J, the junction kept 4 bases outside the gene matches. The CDR3 is made up of 15 amino acids. The CDR3: CASSQYDRGPGELFF. The CDR3 bases are TGTGCCAGCAGCCAGTATGACAGGGGGCCCGGGGAGCTGTTTTTT.

The chain uses TRBV4-1 and TRBJ2-4; D is uncertain. The CDR3 sequence is 15 residues long. Germline CDR1 reads MGHRA; CDR2 reads YSYEKL. The V end lost 1 base, the J end lost 8 bases, and 15 bases lay between the germline ends. This CDR3 reads CASSQVRGVTDIQYF. CDR3 DNA: TGCGCCAGCAGCCAAGTGAGAGGTGTTACGGACATTCAGTACTTC.

This clone was seen only once. V usage is TRBV18 and J usage is TRBJ2-1, with 14 bases aligning to TRBD2. V was clipped by 3 bases and J by 10 bases; unmatched bases: 5. The CDR3 extends over 15 amino acids. Per germline, CDR1 KGHSH and CDR2 LQKENI. CDR3 nucleotide sequence: TGTGCCAGCTCACCGCGGACTAGCGGGAGGAAAGAGCAGTTCTTC. Translation: CASSPRTSGRKEQFF.

This clone was seen a handful of times. V and J are TRBV7-9 and TRBJ2-1; a weak D match, TRBD2 (5 bases). Germline V gives CDR1 SEHNR, CDR2 FQNEAQ (reference sequence). The CDR3 covers 14 residues. Trimming pared 5 bases from V and 10 bases from J, leaving 18 bases between. CDR3 sequence reads: CASSGRGPQEEQFF. The CDR3 nucleotides are TGTGCCAGCAGCGGCCGCGGGCCCCAGGAGGAGCAGTTCTTC.

This chain connects TRBV28 to TRBJ1-2; D gene unclear. Trimming pared 7 bases from V and 7 bases from J, leaving 13 bases between. CDR3 size: 12 residues. Germline lookup yields CDR1 MDHEN and CDR2 SYDVKM. The CDR3 nucleotides are TGTGCCAGCAACACCGCTCTTGGTGGCTACACCTTC. Residues: CASNTALGGYTF.

The rearrangement uses TRBV28 and TRBJ1-2, with 7 bases lining up with TRBD1. V lost 8 bases and J lost 4; bases outside the gene matches: 19. There are 17 residues in the CDR3. Germline assignment: CDR1 MDHEN and CDR2 SYDVKM. In DNA form, the CDR3 reads TGTGCCAGCTATAGTCTGACAGGGAAGAGTAGGAGCTATGGCTACACCTTC. It yields the protein CASYSLTGKSRSYGYTF.

The chain joins TRBV5-1 to TRBJ2-3, with TRBD2 matching over 12 bases. Unmatched junction bases numbered 15, after V lost 2 bases and J lost 2 bases. Germline loops: CDR1 SGHRS, CDR2 YFSETQ. The CDR3 loop spans 20 amino acids. CDR3 sequence: CASSFGVFGLAGRNTDTQYF. CDR3 in DNA: TGCGCCAGCAGCTTCGGGGTTTTCGGACTAGCGGGACGAAACACAGATACGCAGTATTTT. Filled out from reference TRBV5-1 and TRBJ2-3, the complete variable domain reads KAGVTQTPRYLIKTRGQQVTLSCSPISGHRSVSWYQQTPGQGLQFLFEYFSETQRNKGNFPGRFSGRQFSNSRSEMNVSTLELGDSALYLCASSFGVFGLAGRNTDTQYFGPGTRLTVL.